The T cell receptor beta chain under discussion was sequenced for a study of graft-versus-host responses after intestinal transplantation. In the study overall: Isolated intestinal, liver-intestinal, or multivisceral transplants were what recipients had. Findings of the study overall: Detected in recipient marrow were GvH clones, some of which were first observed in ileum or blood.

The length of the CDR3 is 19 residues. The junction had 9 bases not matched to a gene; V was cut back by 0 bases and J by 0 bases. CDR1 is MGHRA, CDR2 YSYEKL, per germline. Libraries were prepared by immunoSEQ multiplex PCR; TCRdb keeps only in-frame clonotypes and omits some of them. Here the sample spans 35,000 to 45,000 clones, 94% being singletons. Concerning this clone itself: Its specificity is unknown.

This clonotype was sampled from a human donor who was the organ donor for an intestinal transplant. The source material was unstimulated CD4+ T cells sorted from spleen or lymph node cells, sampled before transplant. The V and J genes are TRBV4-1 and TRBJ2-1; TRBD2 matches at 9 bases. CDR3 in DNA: TGCGCCAGCAGCCAAGATCCCGGTTTAGCGGGGGCCTCCTACAATGAGCAGTTCTTC. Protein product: CASSQDPGLAGASYNEQFF.